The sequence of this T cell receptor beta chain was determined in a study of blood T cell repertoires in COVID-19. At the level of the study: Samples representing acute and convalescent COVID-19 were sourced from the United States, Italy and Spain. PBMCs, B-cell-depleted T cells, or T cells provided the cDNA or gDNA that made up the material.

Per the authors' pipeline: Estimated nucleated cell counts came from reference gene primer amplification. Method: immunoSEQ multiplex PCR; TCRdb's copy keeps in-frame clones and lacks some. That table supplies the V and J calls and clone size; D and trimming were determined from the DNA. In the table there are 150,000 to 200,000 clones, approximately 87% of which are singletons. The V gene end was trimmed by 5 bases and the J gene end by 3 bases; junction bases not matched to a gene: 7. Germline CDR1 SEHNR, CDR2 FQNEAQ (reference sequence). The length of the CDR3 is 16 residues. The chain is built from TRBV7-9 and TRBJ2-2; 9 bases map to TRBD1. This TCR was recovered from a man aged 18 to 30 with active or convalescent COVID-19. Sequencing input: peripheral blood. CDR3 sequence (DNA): TGTGCCAGCAGCCCGGACAGGGGAGGTGACACCGGGGAGCTGTTTTTT. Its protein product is CASSPDRGGDTGELFF.